The clone carrying this T cell receptor beta chain was detected a few times. The sample comes from a study of CD8+CD57+ T cells in acquired aplastic anemia. TCR beta VDJ and CDR3 profiles were obtained from a genomic DNA template. TCRdb independently ran MiXCR on the reads; one entry per CDR3 protein. The data show about 200,000 distinct CDR3 sequences, under 50% seen once. It was patients with CD8+CD57+ cell expansion by flow cytometry who were chosen for sequencing. The germline CDR1 and CDR2 sequences are SGHRS and YFSETQ. Trimming took 4 bases from V and 8 from J; bases not matched to a gene: 7. This CDR3 region has 13 residues.

Sequenced sample: sorted CD4+, CD8+, or CD8+CD57+ T cells (not recorded which) from PBMCs. The chain carries TRBV5-1 and TRBJ1-2, with TRBD1 identical over 8 bases. The origin of this receptor is a human donor with aplastic anemia. For the CDR3, the DNA is TGCGCCAGCAGCCCTGGACAGGGTTGGGGCTACACCTTC. Amino acid sequence: CASSPGQGWGYTF. Full variable domain (missing parts from reference TRBV5-1 and TRBJ1-2): KAGVTQTPRYLIKTRGQQVTLSCSPISGHRSVSWYQQTPGQGLQFLFEYFSETQRNKGNFPGRFSGRQFSNSRSEMNVSTLELGDSALYLCASSPGQGWGYTFGSGTRLTVV.